These T cell receptor beta chains were read from a single sample in a study of human T cells and chemical hapten exposure. Using its own MiXCR run on the RACE reads, TCRdb lists one record per CDR3 protein. The repertoire holds 90,000 or so distinct CDR3 sequences, 8.5% seen once, with 2.6% in the top ten. The source material was whole blood, sampled in connection with sensitization to the hapten diphenylcyclopropenone (DPC). These receptors originate from a man aged 35 to 55 with alopecia areata. Some clones in this sample may be carry-over from other donors' samples. The conserved cysteine and the conserved F or W are not part of the CDR3 here. Fields, in order: V gene, J gene, CDR3 protein.

V: TRBV7-6
J: TRBJ2-1
CDR3: ASSSRSGMTDEQF

V: TRBV18
J: TRBJ2-3
CDR3: ASSPRVDTQY

V: TRBV18
J: TRBJ2-3
CDR3: ASSPEPATSTDTLY

V: TRBV12-3/TRBV12-4
J: TRBJ1-2
CDR3: ASSLGGDYGYT

V: TRBV20-1
J: TRBJ2-3
CDR3: SAPSGSADTQY

V: TRBV6-6
J: TRBJ1-4
CDR3: ASSYGPYLLATNEKLF

V: TRBV7-2
J: TRBJ1-6
CDR3: ASSPQGPPLH

V: TRBV7-8
J: TRBJ1-4
CDR3: ASSSSPGAREKLF

V: TRBV18
J: TRBJ2-3
CDR3: ASSPGLAGTDTQY

V: TRBV6-1
J: TRBJ1-6
CDR3: ASSLSWGSNSPLH

V: TRBV18
J: TRBJ2-3
CDR3: ASSPARSTDTQY

V: TRBV20-1
J: TRBJ2-3
CDR3: SARFPAGGPTDTQY

V: TRBV7-7
J: TRBJ2-3
CDR3: ASSLTRDTDTQY

V: TRBV2
J: TRBJ2-2
CDR3: ASSSSGANTGELF

V: TRBV27
J: TRBJ2-3
CDR3: ATHRGDTQY

V: TRBV24-1
J: TRBJ1-5
CDR3: ATSGGPRVAQH

V: TRBV7-8
J: TRBJ2-6
CDR3: ASSLESSGANVLT

V: TRBV20-1
J: TRBJ2-3
CDR3: SASAQRGTDTQY

V: TRBV6-4
J: TRBJ2-1
CDR3: ASSDSGGLAGVFYNEQF

V: TRBV4-3
J: TRBJ1-6
CDR3: ASSQGGGSSYNSPLH

V: TRBV2
J: TRBJ2-7
CDR3: ASSEQALSYEQY

V: TRBV4-3
J: TRBJ2-7
CDR3: ASSQDHERDTYEQY

V: TRBV29-1
J: TRBJ2-1
CDR3: SVGGRLADYNEQF

V: TRBV7-2
J: TRBJ1-1
CDR3: ASSLGGQMNTEAF

V: TRBV7-2
J: TRBJ1-1
CDR3: ASRLSLNTEAF

V: TRBV3-2
J: TRBJ2-5
CDR3: ASSQDDDREETQY

V: TRBV29-1
J: TRBJ2-3
CDR3: SVKLPSSADTQY

V: TRBV6-5
J: TRBJ1-5
CDR3: ASKGESNQPQH

V: TRBV20-1
J: TRBJ2-1
CDR3: SARDMTGVGEQF

V: TRBV11-2
J: TRBJ2-2
CDR3: ASSYASGAGELF

V: TRBV5-1
J: TRBJ2-2
CDR3: ASSERLAGNTGELF

V: TRBV2
J: TRBJ2-2
CDR3: ASSGTGLAGITGELF

V: TRBV29-1
J: TRBJ2-5
CDR3: SVTATAGWQETQY

V: TRBV20-1
J: TRBJ2-1
CDR3: SAPQGANEQF

V: TRBV5-1
J: TRBJ2-1
CDR3: ASSQNAGVNEQF

V: TRBV12-3/TRBV12-4
J: TRBJ1-5
CDR3: ASSLRPYGNQPQH

V: TRBV27
J: TRBJ2-3
CDR3: ASSLLLRTDTQY

V: TRBV7-3
J: TRBJ2-2
CDR3: ASSETNTGELF

V: TRBV20-1
J: TRBJ2-1
CDR3: SAQGMTSGSNLNEQF

V: TRBV6-2/TRBV6-3
J: TRBJ1-1
CDR3: ASSLDRVVAEAF

V: TRBV2
J: TRBJ2-3
CDR3: ASNIAGADTQY

V: TRBV28
J: TRBJ2-5
CDR3: AILPDRDPQETQY

V: TRBV2
J: TRBJ2-2
CDR3: ASRELNTGELF

V: TRBV10-3
J: TRBJ2-7
CDR3: AITGRQGANEQY

V: TRBV6-1
J: TRBJ1-5
CDR3: VSSDWADQPQH

V: TRBV6-5
J: TRBJ2-1
CDR3: ASSPGTSGRSYNEQF